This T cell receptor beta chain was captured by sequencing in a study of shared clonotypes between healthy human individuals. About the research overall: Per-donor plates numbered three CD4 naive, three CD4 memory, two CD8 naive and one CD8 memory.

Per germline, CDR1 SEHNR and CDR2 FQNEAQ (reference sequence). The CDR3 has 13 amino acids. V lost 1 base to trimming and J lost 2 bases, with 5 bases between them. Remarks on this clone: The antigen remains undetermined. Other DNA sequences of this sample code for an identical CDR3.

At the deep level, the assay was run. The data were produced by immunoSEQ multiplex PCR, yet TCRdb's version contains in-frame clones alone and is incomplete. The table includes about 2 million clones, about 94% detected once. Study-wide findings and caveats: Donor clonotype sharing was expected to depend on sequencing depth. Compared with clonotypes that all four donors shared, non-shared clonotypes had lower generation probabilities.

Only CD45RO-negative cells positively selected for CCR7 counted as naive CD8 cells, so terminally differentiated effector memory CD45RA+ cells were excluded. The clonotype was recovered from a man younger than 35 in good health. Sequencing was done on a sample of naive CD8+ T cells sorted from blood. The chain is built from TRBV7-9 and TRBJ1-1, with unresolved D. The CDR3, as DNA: TGTGCCAGCAGCTTAGAAGGTAACACTGAAGCTTTCTTT. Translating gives CASSLEGNTEAFF.